The 23 T cell receptor beta chains below all came from one sample that was sequenced in a study of CD8 T cells in ankylosing spondylitis. Study results and limitations: Roughly eight highly homologous variants made up a TCR beta motif that seemed to typify ankylosing spondylitis blood.

These TCRs' antigens remain unknown. TCRdb recomputed calls from the 5' RACE reads with MiXCR, one row per CDR3 protein. The sample consists of more than 650,000 distinct CDR3 sequences, about 12% of them appearing once. Sequencing was done on a sample of blood, either unsorted or a sorted T cell fraction (not recorded which). The receptors come from a male donor with ankylosing spondylitis.

This chain uses TRBV9 with TRBJ2-5; a possible D gene is TRBD2 (5 bases). V was cut by 1 base and J by 5 bases, with 12 bases left in between. Germline lookup yields CDR1 SGDLS and CDR2 YYNGEE. CDR3 size: 14 residues. The CDR3 DNA reads as TGTGCCAGCAGCGTAACCCACCGCGGGGAGACCCAGTACTTC. Its translation is CASSVTHRGETQYF.

This clonotype was picked up a small number of times. The V and J genes are TRBV9 and TRBJ1-2; 9 bases map to TRBD1. This CDR3 has 16 amino acids. Germline V lookup: CDR1 SGDLS, CDR2 YYNGEE. V lost 2 bases and J lost 7; bases outside the gene matches: 12. The CDR3 spells CASSVLPGTGPGGYTF. Here the CDR3 DNA reads TGTGCCAGCAGCGTCCTCCCCGGGACAGGGCCGGGTGGCTACACCTTC. Looking up the rest from reference TRBV9 and TRBJ1-2 gives the full variable domain: DSGVTQTPKHLITATGQRVTLRCSPRSGDLSVYWYQQSLDQGLQFLIQYYNGEERAKGNILERFSAQQFPDLHSELNLSSLELGDSALYFCASSVLPGTGPGGYTFGSGTRLTVV.

The genes are TRBV20-1 and TRBJ2-5, with no clear D. Trimming took 3 bases from V and 2 from J, leaving 7 bases between them. The CDR3 spans 12 residues. Germline values: CDR1 DFQATT, CDR2 SNEGSKA (reference sequence). In DNA, the CDR3 is TGCAGTGCTAGCCAGTTACAAGAGACCCAGTACTTC. Translated: CSASQLQETQYF.

J is TRBJ2-5 and V is TRBV28; maybe TRBD2 (7 bases). Trimming removed 1 base at V and 7 bases at J, with 16 bases between. In germline, CDR1 is MDHEN, CDR2 SYDVKM. CDR3 length equals 15 residues. The CDR3 spells CASSLSMGGLVTQYF. CDR3 DNA sequence: TGTGCCAGCAGTTTATCAATGGGGGGGCTAGTGACCCAGTACTTC.

In its sample, this clonotype was seen many times. The J gene is TRBJ2-1, the V gene TRBV7-2; the match to TRBD1 covers 7 bases. CDR1 SGHTA and CDR2 FQGNSA come from the germline V gene. Trimming at V came to 8 bases and at J to 7 bases, leaving 8 bases not matched to a gene. The CDR3 is 13 amino acids. The CDR3 nucleotides read TGTGCCAGCCGGAAGGCAGGGGGTAATGAGCAGTTCTTC. The encoded protein is CASRKAGGNEQFF.

This clonotype was seen a few times. The chain has TRBV7-3 and TRBJ2-7, with D perhaps TRBD1 (5 bases). CDR1 and CDR2 (germline): SGHTA, FQGTGA. The CDR3 totals 12 residues. V was cut by 5 bases and J by 7 bases, with 12 bases left in between. The CDR3: CASSPASGEQYF. As DNA, the CDR3 is TGTGCCAGCAGCCCAGCATCAGGGGAGCAGTACTTC.

The gene calls are TRBV7-9 and TRBJ1-1; D remains ambiguous. Trimming cost V 1 base and J 5 bases, with 14 bases left between them. The CDR3 spans 15 residues. The germline CDR1 and CDR2 sequences are SEHNR and FQNEAQ (reference sequence). The CDR3 loop is CASSLGTRSFTEAFF. The CDR3 DNA reads TGTGCCAGCAGCTTAGGAACACGCAGTTTTACTGAAGCTTTCTTT.

Ten or more counts support this clonotype. The chain recombines TRBV20-1 with TRBJ2-5; no clear D. The CDR3 length is 14 residues. The V gene lost 5 bases and the J gene lost 5 bases, with 18 bases spanning the gap. The germline V gene encodes CDR1 DFQATT and CDR2 SNEGSKA (reference sequence). The CDR3, as DNA: TGCAGTGCTCCCCCCGGCTCGAGGCTGGAGACCCAGTACTTC. As protein: CSAPPGSRLETQYF.

This clonotype was detected ten times or more. The chain recombines TRBV20-1 with TRBJ1-1; no reliable D call. V dropped 3 bases and J dropped 7 bases, with 12 bases sitting between them. Germline CDR1 is DFQATT and CDR2 is SNEGSKA (reference sequence). CDR3 length: 12 amino acids. This CDR3 reads CSARPMGIEAFF. DNA for the CDR3: TGCAGTGCTAGGCCCATGGGAATTGAAGCTTTCTTT.

This clonotype was seen a few times. V gene TRBV12-5 combines with J gene TRBJ2-5; no reliable D call. V lost 6 bases and J lost 5, with 13 bases in between. The CDR3 runs to 13 residues. Germline V gene sequence: CDR1 LGHNT, CDR2 FRNRAP. The CDR3 protein is CASGLDFDETQYF. CDR3 in DNA: TGTGCTAGTGGCCTCGACTTCGATGAGACCCAGTACTTC.

This clonotype turned up a few times. The CDR3 DNA sequence: TGTGCCAGCAGTTTACTATGGCAGGACAATCAGCCCCAGCATTTT. It specifies CASSLLWQDNQPQHF. The genes are TRBV12-3 or TRBV12-4 and TRBJ1-5; D is unresolved. V lost 2 bases and J lost 3, with 11 bases in between. The CDR3 length is 15 residues.

The V call is TRBV6-1, the J call TRBJ2-1; the D gene is possibly TRBD2 (6 bases). Germline CDR1 is MNHNS and CDR2 is SASEGT. This CDR3 region has 14 residues. V was clipped by 6 bases and J by 8 bases, with 17 bases between them. This chain's CDR3 is CASSWSGREDEQFF. The DNA for the CDR3 is TGTGCCAGCAGCTGGTCGGGCAGGGAGGATGAGCAGTTCTTC.

This clonotype was found many times. The CDR3 coding sequence is TGTGCCAGCAGTTACAGGGAGGACTATGGCTACACCTTC. Protein product: CASSYREDYGYTF. The rearrangement joins TRBV6-5 to TRBJ1-2; D uncertain. The CDR3 has 13 amino acids. Per the germline V gene, CDR1 is MNHEY and CDR2 is SVGAGI. V lost 2 bases, J lost 3 bases, and 7 bases lay in between.

This clonotype occurred a few times. The chain employs TRBV5-6 and TRBJ2-7; no definite D call. There are 11 residues in the CDR3. Trimming stripped 3 bases from V and 6 bases from J, with 7 bases between. In germline, CDR1 is SGHDT, CDR2 YYEEEE. The chain's CDR3 is CASSYVSEQYF. The CDR3 nucleotides read TGTGCCAGCAGCTACGTAAGCGAGCAGTACTTC.

This chain's CDR3 is CSVAYRFSNEKLFF. The CDR3 DNA reads TGCAGCGTTGCTTACAGGTTCTCTAATGAAAAACTGTTTTTT. The V gene is TRBV29-1, the J gene TRBJ1-4; TRBD1 might be the D (5 bases). The CDR3 sequence is 14 residues long. Trimming took off 4 bases at V and 3 bases at J, with 12 bases between the two ends. Germline values: CDR1 SQVTM, CDR2 ANQGSEA.

This clonotype was seen ten or more times. The V gene is TRBV10-3, the J gene TRBJ2-5; 10 bases line up with TRBD2. Germline CDR1 and CDR2: ENHRY and SYGVKD. V was clipped by 4 bases and J by 4 bases; unmatched bases: 0. CDR3 length equals 13 residues. The CDR3, as DNA: TGTGCCATCAGTGGACTAGCGGGAGAGACCCAGTACTTC. Its translation is CAISGLAGETQYF.

The chain employs TRBV7-2 and TRBJ2-4; D remains unclear. Germline CDR1 is SGHTA and CDR2 is FQGNSA. Trimming took off 5 bases at V and 6 bases at J, with 17 bases between the two ends. The CDR3 has 15 amino acids. The CDR3 bases are TGTGCCAGCAGCAAGGTAGCAGGAGCTATAAACATTCAGTACTTC. Amino acid sequence: CASSKVAGAINIQYF.

This clonotype was found many times. The DNA of the CDR3 is TGTGCCAGCAGCGGTACCGGCTCTGGAAACACCATATATTTT. This gives the protein CASSGTGSGNTIYF. This chain uses TRBV9 with TRBJ1-3; D not resolved. The CDR3 is made up of 14 amino acids. V lost 3 bases, J lost 0 bases, and 7 bases lay in between. CDR1 SGDLS and CDR2 YYNGEE come from the germline V gene. Full variable domain (rest looked up from reference TRBV9 and TRBJ1-3): DSGVTQTPKHLITATGQRVTLRCSPRSGDLSVYWYQQSLDQGLQFLIQYYNGEERAKGNILERFSAQQFPDLHSELNLSSLELGDSALYFCASSGTGSGNTIYFGEGSWLTVV.

Only a few counts were recorded for this clonotype. This chain joins TRBV6-6 and TRBJ2-5; D possibly corresponds to TRBD2 (5 bases). Germline lookup yields CDR1 MNHNY and CDR2 SVGAGI (reference sequence). V dropped 4 bases and J dropped 7 bases, with 10 bases sitting between them. The CDR3 extends over 12 amino acids. The CDR3: CASSSGKWTQYF. Written as DNA, the CDR3 is TGTGCCAGCAGTTCGGGGAAATGGACCCAGTACTTC.

The sample holds many counts of this clonotype. J is TRBJ2-1 and V is TRBV7-2, with 8 nucleotides matching TRBD2. The CDR3 runs to 15 residues. J was trimmed by 4 bases and V by 6 bases; bases with no gene match: 8. Germline loops: CDR1 SGHTA, CDR2 FQGNSA. The CDR3 loop is CASSRSGGQYNEQFF. The CDR3, as DNA: TGTGCCAGCAGTCGAAGCGGGGGCCAGTACAATGAGCAGTTCTTC.

This rearrangement joins TRBV9 to TRBJ2-5; 8 bases line up with TRBD2. V lost 4 bases to trimming and J lost 4 bases; unmatched junction nucleotides: 12. In germline, CDR1 is SGDLS, CDR2 YYNGEE. There are 16 residues in the CDR3. The CDR3 DNA reads TGTGCCAGCAGCCCCCTCAGAGCGGGGGCCCCAGAGACCCAGTACTTC. This encodes CASSPLRAGAPETQYF.

J is TRBJ2-7 and V is TRBV10-3; the D gene is possibly TRBD1 (7 bases). V shed 10 bases and J shed 4 bases, with 17 bases lying between them. The CDR3 is 13 residues long. CDR1 and CDR2 from the germline V gene are ENHRY and SYGVKD. The CDR3 DNA reads TGTGCCACGACAGGGACTGCGTCTTACGAGCAGTACTTC. Protein sequence: CATTGTASYEQYF.

This clonotype was detected a few times. The rearrangement links TRBV11-2 to TRBJ2-3, with unresolved D. This CDR3 spans 14 amino acids. Trimming removed 0 bases at V and 7 bases at J, with 11 bases between. Germline V CDR1 and CDR2: SGHAT, FQNNGV. CDR3 sequence: CASSLDRFGNTQYF. The CDR3 nucleotides are TGTGCCAGCAGCTTAGACAGGTTTGGAAATACGCAGTATTTT.